The 2 T cell receptor beta chains reported below all come from one sample, sequenced in a study of T cell changes during pregnancy in multiple sclerosis. Assay used: immunoSEQ multiplex PCR; TCRdb lists only in-frame clones, some missing. The sample has tens of thousands of clones, about 90% seen once; the top ten hold around 0.62%. The sample in question was CD4+ T cells from peripheral blood mononuclear cells, obtained in the third trimester of pregnancy. All receptors derive from a female donor in good health, enrolled as a control in a pregnancy study.

V is TRBV25-1 and J is TRBJ1-2, with 7 bases fitting TRBD1. CDR3 length: 14 amino acids. The germline V gene encodes CDR1 MGHDK and CDR2 SYGVNS. V gave up 5 bases and J gave up 4 bases; unmatched junction bases: 7. Written as DNA, the CDR3 is TGTGCCAGCAGTCATTCTACAGGGGTCTATGGCTACACCTTC. It translates to CASSHSTGVYGYTF.

The chain employs TRBV2 and TRBJ1-3; 10 bases are a match to TRBD1. This CDR3 contains 13 residues. Looked up from germline, CDR1 is SNHLY and CDR2 is FYNNEI. J was trimmed by 2 bases and V by 8 bases; bases with no gene match: 0. Here the CDR3 DNA reads TGTGCCAGCGGACAGGGGGCTGGAAACACCATATATTTT. Protein: CASGQGAGNTIYF.